This record concerns one TCR beta chain sequence. Its specificity is not known. These data come from a study of CD8+CD57+ T cells in acquired aplastic anemia. Overall study: The study obtained an average of approximately 2.9 ug of DNA from sorted CD4+ and CD8+ cells. Healthy donors had, on average, approximately 11 million reads for their CD4+ cells. Findings of the study overall: No significant difference in CD8+ Simpson's diversity was found between patients and controls. Overlap between patients and controls comprised about 28 CD8+ CDR3 sequences.

There are 15 residues in the CDR3. Trimming shortened V by 5 bases and J by 14 bases, and 27 bases separated the two germline ends. Germline CDR1 and CDR2: SEHNR and FQNEAQ (reference sequence). Profiling that covered TCR beta VDJ and CDR3 relied on genomic DNA as its template. TCRdb reanalysed the reads using MiXCR and keeps one entry per CDR3 protein. The top ten hold 3% to 4.5% of the sample, which has hundreds of thousands of distinct CDR3 sequences, 65% to 80% seen once. Specimen: sorted CD4+, CD8+, or CD8+CD57+ T cells (not recorded which) from PBMCs. This TCR was recovered from a human donor in good health, serving as a control. The chain employs TRBV7-9 and TRBJ1-1, with D hard to call. The CDR3 nucleotides are TGTGCCAGCAGCGTTGGCGGATCATGGAACCAGCCCCAGTTCTTT. Translating gives CASSVGGSWNQPQFF. Full variable domain (rest looked up from reference TRBV7-9 and TRBJ1-1): DTGVSQNPRHKITKRGQNVTFRCDPISEHNRLYWYRQTLGQGPEFLTYFQNEAQLEKSRLLSDRFSAERPKGSFSTLEIQRTEQGDSAMYLCASSVGGSWNQPQFFGQGTRLTVV.